This T cell receptor beta chain was documented in a study of CD8+ T cells in alopecia areata. Study-wide points: Many expanded lesional clones stayed in scalp and blood while on tofacitinib. Scalp clonality decreased significantly with tofacitinib, and so did expanded CD8+ clones among the top 100.

As to this clone: The antigen remains unidentified.

RNA, once extracted, was reverse transcribed into cDNA for use as the sequencing template. Method: immunoSEQ multiplex PCR; TCRdb's copy keeps in-frame clones and lacks some. The profile shows more than 90,000 clones, roughly three fifths of them singletons. The treatment here: oral pan-JAK inhibitor, 5-10 mg twice daily. CDR3 length: 15 residues. The V end lost 4 bases, the J end lost 4 bases, and 14 bases lay between the germline ends. In germline, CDR1 is SGHAT, CDR2 FQNNGV. The specimen comprised CD8+ T cells sorted from blood, sampled at week 24, from a patient treated with tofacitinib. V usage is TRBV11-2 and J usage is TRBJ2-1, with D possibly matching TRBD1 (6 bases). The clonotype comes from a human donor with alopecia areata. The CDR3 sequence: CASSYRTELYNEQFF. The CDR3 DNA follows: TGTGCCAGCAGCTATCGGACAGAACTATACAATGAGCAGTTCTTC.